The rows below give T cell receptor beta chains drawn from one sample of a study of blood T cell repertoires in COVID-19. Using immunoSEQ multiplex PCR, the repertoire was profiled, and TCRdb retains in-frame clones only, with some absent. The data show a few hundred thousand clones, with roughly 90% seen just once and roughly 1.9% held by the top ten. Sequenced input: peripheral blood. The source is a woman aged 30 to 39 with COVID-19, enrolled during active disease. CDR3s include the opening cysteine and the closing phenylalanine or tryptophan. A D gene is named only where the DNA matches it firmly. Clone size is given for some rows only: seen once, a few or many times, or a class if the clone is expanded.

v_call,d_call,clone_size,j_call,cdr3_aa,cdr3_nt
TRBV4-1,.,.,TRBJ2-3,CASSQDPPGVFGTQYF,TGCGCCAGCAGCCAAGACCCACCGGGGGTTTTTGGTACGCAGTATTTT
TRBV6-5,TRBD2,.,TRBJ2-1,CASSHGTRWFF,TGTGCCAGCAGCCATGGGACTAGATGGTTCTTC
TRBV30,TRBD1,.,TRBJ1-6,CAWEGQGYNSPLHF,TGTGCCTGGGAGGGACAGGGTTATAATTCACCCCTCCACTTT
TRBV20-1,.,.,TRBJ1-2,CSARWEYGYTF,TGCAGTGCCCGGTGGGAGTATGGCTACACCTTC
TRBV11-3,TRBD1,.,TRBJ1-1,CASRIRAPGQMNTEAFF,TGTGCCAGCAGGATCCGCGCACCGGGACAGATGAACACTGAAGCTTTCTTT
TRBV11-3,.,.,TRBJ2-5,CASSLMEAQETQYF,TGTGCCAGCAGCTTAATGGAGGCCCAAGAGACCCAGTACTTC
TRBV4-1,.,.,TRBJ1-1,CASSYRGANTEAFF,TGCGCCAGCTCCTACCGTGGGGCGAACACTGAAGCTTTCTTT
TRBV14,.,.,TRBJ2-4,CASSQGGGIKNIQYF,TGTGCCAGCAGCCAGGGCGGGGGCATAAAAAACATTCAGTACTTC
TRBV11-1,.,.,TRBJ2-1,CASSRTGVVEQFF,TGTGCCAGCAGCAGGACGGGGGTAGTAGAGCAGTTCTTC
TRBV4-1,.,once,TRBJ2-2,CASSRTTGHQTRYANTGELFF,TGCGCCAGCAGCCGGACCACAGGACACCAGACACGATACGCGAACACCGGGGAGCTGTTTTTT
TRBV7-6,.,.,TRBJ2-1,CASSLRFPGAYNEQFF,TGTGCCAGCAGCTTAAGGTTTCCGGGGGCCTACAATGAGCAGTTCTTC
TRBV19,TRBD1,.,TRBJ1-6,CASSSSPQGAGSPLHF,TGTGCCAGTAGTTCGAGCCCTCAGGGGGCGGGATCACCCCTCCACTTT
TRBV3-1/TRBV3-2,TRBD2,.,TRBJ2-5,CASSQRGGSSAQYF,TGTGCCAGCAGCCAACGGGGGGGTTCGTCGGCCCAGTACTTC
TRBV4-2,.,.,TRBJ1-3,CASSQAPHTGSSGNTIYF,TGTGCCAGCAGCCAAGCCCCCCACACAGGGAGCTCTGGAAACACCATATATTTT